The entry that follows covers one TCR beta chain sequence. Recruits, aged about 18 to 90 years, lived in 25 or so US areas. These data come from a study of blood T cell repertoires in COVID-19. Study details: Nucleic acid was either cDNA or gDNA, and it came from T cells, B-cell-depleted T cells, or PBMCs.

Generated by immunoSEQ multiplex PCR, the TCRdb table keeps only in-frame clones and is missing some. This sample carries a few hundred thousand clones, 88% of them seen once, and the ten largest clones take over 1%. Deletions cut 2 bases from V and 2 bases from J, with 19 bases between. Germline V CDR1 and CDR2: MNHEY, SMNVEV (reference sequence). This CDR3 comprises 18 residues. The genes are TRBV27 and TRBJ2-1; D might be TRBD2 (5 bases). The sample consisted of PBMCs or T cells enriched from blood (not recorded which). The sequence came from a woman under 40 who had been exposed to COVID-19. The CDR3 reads CASSLREGLSLTYNEQFF. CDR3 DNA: TGTGCCAGCAGTTTACGAGAGGGCCTGTCCCTTACCTACAATGAGCAGTTCTTC.